The present T cell receptor (beta chain) was sequenced within a study of blood T cells in healthy people across ages. This clonotype was seen a handful of times. A much larger clone differs from this one at a single base, so this may be a read error. Through a sample-barcoded 5' primer and a J-beta primer mix, a second PCR was run for 7 to 11 cycles. MiXCR was run by TCRdb on the 5' RACE reads, yielding one entry per CDR3 protein. This table has 800,000 to 950,000 distinct CDR3 sequences, about 29% appearing once. These records were also assigned to another study, of T cells of mothers and their children. That source adds: Sequencing revealed no T cell clones that were persistent and microchimeric.

The source is a woman aged 35 to 49 in good health. The sample comprised blood.

DNA of the CDR3: TGCAGTGCTGGAGTAGCGGGGCCCGGAGTTTTTTCCTACGAGCAGTACTTC. Its protein is CSAGVAGPGVFSYEQYF. V and J are TRBV20-1 and TRBJ2-7; 8 nucleotides align to TRBD2. This CDR3 has 17 residues. V lost 5 bases to trimming and J lost 1 base; unmatched junction nucleotides: 16. The V gene's germline CDR1 is DFQATT and CDR2 SNEGSKA (reference sequence).